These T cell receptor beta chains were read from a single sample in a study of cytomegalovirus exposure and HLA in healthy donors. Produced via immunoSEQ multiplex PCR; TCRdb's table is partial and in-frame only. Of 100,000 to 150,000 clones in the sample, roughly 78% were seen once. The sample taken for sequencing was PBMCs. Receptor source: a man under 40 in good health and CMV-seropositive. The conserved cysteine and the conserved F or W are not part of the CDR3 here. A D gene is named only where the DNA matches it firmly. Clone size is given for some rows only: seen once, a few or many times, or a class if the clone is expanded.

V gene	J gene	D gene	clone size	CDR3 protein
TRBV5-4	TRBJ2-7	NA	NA	ASSSDTVYEQY
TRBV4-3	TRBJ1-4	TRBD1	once	ASSQDRGREKLF
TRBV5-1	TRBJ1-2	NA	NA	ASSLDQGIYGYT
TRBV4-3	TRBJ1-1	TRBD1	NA	ASSQGLQGAMNTEAF
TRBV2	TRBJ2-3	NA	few	ASSVEPPDTQY
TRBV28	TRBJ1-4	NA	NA	ASGSDEKLF
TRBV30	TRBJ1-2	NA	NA	AWSINFGYT
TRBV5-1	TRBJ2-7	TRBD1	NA	ASSFSRTGGDEQY
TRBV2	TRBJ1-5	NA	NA	ASSESQGSQPQH
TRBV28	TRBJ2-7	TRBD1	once	ASSSGTETYEQY
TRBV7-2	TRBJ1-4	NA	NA	ASSLDPGLRSEKLF
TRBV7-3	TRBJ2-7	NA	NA	ASSFSRGVEQY
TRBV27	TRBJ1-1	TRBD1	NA	ASSFRDRGTEAF
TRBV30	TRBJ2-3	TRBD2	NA	AWSVRAGGRSGTQY
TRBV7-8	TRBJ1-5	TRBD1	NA	ASSLGTVNQPQH
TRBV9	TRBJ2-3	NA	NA	ASTRLDLTDTQY
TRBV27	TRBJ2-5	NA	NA	ASSTQLRGTQETQY
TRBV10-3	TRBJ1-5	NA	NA	AISEGGGYSNQPQH
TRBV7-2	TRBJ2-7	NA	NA	ASSLDYRAYEQY
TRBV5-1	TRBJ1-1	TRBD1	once	ASRRGDSTEAF
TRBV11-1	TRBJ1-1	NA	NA	ASSLVGEGAF
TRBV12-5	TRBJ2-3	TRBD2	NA	ASGLVDRETSGRTDTQY
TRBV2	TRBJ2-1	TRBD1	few	ASSNEGTGNNEQF
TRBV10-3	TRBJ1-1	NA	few	AISDLDQWGLENTEAF
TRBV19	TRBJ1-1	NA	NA	ASSRRSMNIEAF
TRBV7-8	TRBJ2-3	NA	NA	ASSLTHPSSDTQY
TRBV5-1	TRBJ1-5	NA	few	ASSLAGNSNQPQH
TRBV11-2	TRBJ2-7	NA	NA	ASSLDPRGEQY
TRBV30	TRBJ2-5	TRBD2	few	ASERETGETQY
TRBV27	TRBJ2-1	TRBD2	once	ASSPSSGAHNEQF
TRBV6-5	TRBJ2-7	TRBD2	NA	ACGTSGFYEQY
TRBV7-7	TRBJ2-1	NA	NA	ASSSYSSYNEQF
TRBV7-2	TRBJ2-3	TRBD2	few	ASSFGTINTDTQY
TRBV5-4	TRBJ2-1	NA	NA	ASSLGLPRNEQF
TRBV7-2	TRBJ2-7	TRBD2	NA	ASSLVAGGSYEQY
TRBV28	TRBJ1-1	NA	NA	ASSFRLFGAF
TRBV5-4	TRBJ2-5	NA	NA	ASSSGLQETQY
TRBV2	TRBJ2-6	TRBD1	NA	ASSRGGGGANVLT
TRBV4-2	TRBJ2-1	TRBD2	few	ASSQLSGSSGDEQF
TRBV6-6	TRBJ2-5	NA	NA	ASSYGRYQQETQY
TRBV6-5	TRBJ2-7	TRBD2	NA	ASTRTSGINEQY
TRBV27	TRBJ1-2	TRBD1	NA	ASSSRGGSGYT
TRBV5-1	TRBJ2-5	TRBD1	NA	ASSSGTGIPVGTQY
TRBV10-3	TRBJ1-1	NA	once	AISENRDTEAF
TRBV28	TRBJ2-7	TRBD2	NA	ASRTGTSSSYEQY
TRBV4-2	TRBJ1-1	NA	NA	ASSQDRGWTEAF
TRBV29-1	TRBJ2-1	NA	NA	SVGTGVHEQF
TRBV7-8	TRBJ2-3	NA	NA	ASSFRGRDTDTQY
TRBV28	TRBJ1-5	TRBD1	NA	ASSFDRTGDNQPQH
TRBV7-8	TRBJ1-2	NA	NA	ASSLIGGLSNVFYGYT
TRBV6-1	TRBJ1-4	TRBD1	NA	ASRELDRGDEKLF
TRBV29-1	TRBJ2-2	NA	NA	SVVDSHTGELF
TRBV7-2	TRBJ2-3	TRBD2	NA	ASSFTGGRTDTQY
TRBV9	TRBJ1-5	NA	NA	ASSAGGYSNQPQH
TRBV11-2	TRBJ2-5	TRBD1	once	ASSLGLQGAETQY
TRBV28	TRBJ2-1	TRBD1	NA	ASSPDRGLYNEQF
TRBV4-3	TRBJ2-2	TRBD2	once	ASSSGLAVAGSGELF